These 20 T cell receptor beta chains were sequenced from one sample in a study of blood T cell repertoires in COVID-19. Clones were sequenced by immunoSEQ multiplex PCR, and TCRdb holds only the in-frame ones, with some missing. The sample records roughly 200,000 clones, approximately 90% being singletons. Sequenced: peripheral blood. The receptors shown here come from a man over 45 with COVID-19, enrolled during active disease.

The chain employs TRBV5-4 and TRBJ2-2; 10 nucleotides line up with TRBD2. Germline V lookup: CDR1 SGHNT, CDR2 YYREEE (reference sequence). J gave up 6 bases and V 1 base, and 6 bases lay outside the gene matches. This CDR3 contains 16 residues. Here the CDR3 DNA reads TGTGCCAGCAGCTTGTCTGAGCGGGGGGGGGCCGGGGAGCTGTTTTTT. Its translation: CASSLSERGGAGELFF.

This sequence joins TRBV6-2 or TRBV6-3 and TRBJ1-5; D remains ambiguous. Germline loops: CDR1 MNHEY, CDR2 SVGEGT. V was shortened by 7 bases and J by 6 bases, with 22 bases between the two germline ends. The CDR3 runs to 16 residues. The CDR3 region is CASNPAEGLSTQPQHF. DNA for the CDR3: TGTGCCAGCAACCCGGCGGAGGGCCTTAGTACTCAGCCCCAGCATTTT.

The V and J genes are TRBV29-1 and TRBJ2-6; 7 bases map to TRBD1. The J segment lost 0 bases and the V segment lost 6 bases, leaving 5 bases of the junction unmatched. CDR3 length equals 15 residues. Germline V gene lookup returns CDR1 SQVTM and CDR2 ANQGSEA. CDR3 sequence: CSVGQKYSGANVLTF. The CDR3 DNA follows: TGCAGCGTGGGACAGAAGTACTCTGGGGCCAACGTCCTGACTTTC. Supplemented by reference TRBV29-1 and TRBJ2-6, the full variable domain reads SAVISQKPSRDICQRGTSLTIQCQVDSQVTMMFWYRQQPGQSLTLIATANQGSEATYESGFVIDKFPISRPNLTFSTLTVSNMSPEDSSIYLCSVGQKYSGANVLTFGAGSRLTVL.

The rearrangement uses TRBV19 and TRBJ2-5; the match to TRBD1 covers 9 bases. Germline lookup yields CDR1 LNHDA and CDR2 SQIVND (reference sequence). This CDR3 has 13 amino acids. Trimming took 5 bases from V and 4 from J; bases not matched to a gene: 2. CDR3 residues: CASSQTGGETQYF. DNA of the CDR3: TGTGCCAGTAGTCAGACAGGGGGAGAGACCCAGTACTTC.

The genes are TRBV3-1 (or the pseudogene TRBV3-2) and TRBJ2-1; 12 bases line up with TRBD2. CDR3 length: 17 residues. Germline V gives CDR1 LGHDT, CDR2 YNNKEL (reference sequence). V dropped 1 base and J dropped 6; count of bases not matched to a gene: 7. The chain's CDR3 is CASSQGLAGALSNEQFF. CDR3 sequence (DNA): TGTGCCAGCAGCCAAGGACTAGCGGGGGCCTTAAGCAATGAGCAGTTCTTC.

The chain uses TRBV5-6 and TRBJ2-7; TRBD2 aligns across 7 bases. V lost 4 bases, J lost 2 bases, and 6 bases stayed unmatched. The CDR3 length is 14 residues. Germline CDR1 reads SGHDT; CDR2 reads YYEEEE. The CDR3 region has the DNA TGTGCCAGCAGCGGGGCCGGGACTACCTACGAGCAGTACTTC. Amino acids: CASSGAGTTYEQYF. The full variable domain, in which reference TRBV5-6 and TRBJ2-7 provide the parts outside the CDR3, is DAGVTQSPTHLIKTRGQQVTLRCSPKSGHDTVSWYQQALGQGPQFIFQYYEEEERQRGNFPDRFSGHQFPNYSSELNVNALLLGDSALYLCASSGAGTTYEQYFGPGTRLTVT.

The chain links TRBV15 to TRBJ2-3; D is perhaps TRBD1 (5 bases). The germline CDR1 and CDR2 sequences are LNHNV and YYDKDF (reference sequence). With 3 bases removed from V and 2 bases from J, the gap between germline ends came to 9 bases. The CDR3 is 14 amino acids. CDR3 DNA: TGTGCCACCAGCAGGGACAAGTACACAGATACGCAGTATTTT. This gives the protein CATSRDKYTDTQYF.

The rearrangement joins TRBV18 to TRBJ2-1, with D maybe TRBD1 (6 bases). V lost 2 bases and J lost 4, with 12 bases in between. The germline V gene encodes CDR1 KGHSH and CDR2 LQKENI. The CDR3 loop spans 15 amino acids. The CDR3 loop reads CASSPRTEKYNEQFF. CDR3 coding DNA: TGTGCCAGCTCACCAAGGACAGAGAAATACAATGAGCAGTTCTTC.

The CDR3 is CSVVKGVYNEQFF. In DNA, the CDR3 is TGCAGCGTTGTGAAGGGGGTTTACAATGAGCAGTTCTTC. The J gene is TRBJ2-1, the V gene TRBV29-1, with TRBD1 as a possible D gene (6 bases). V lost 4 bases to trimming and J lost 4 bases, with 11 bases between them. Germline CDR1 reads SQVTM; CDR2 reads ANQGSEA. The CDR3 totals 13 residues.

The chain combines TRBV7-8 with TRBJ1-5; D is possibly TRBD1 (5 bases). In germline, CDR1 is SGHVS, CDR2 FQNEAQ. The CDR3 covers 13 residues. V was clipped by 1 base and J by 6 bases, with 7 bases between them. Here the CDR3 reads CASSLVQGQPQHF. The CDR3 DNA follows: TGTGCCAGCAGCTTAGTTCAGGGTCAGCCCCAGCATTTT.

The rearrangement joins TRBV19 to TRBJ2-1; the D gene is possibly TRBD1 (7 bases). Germline lookup yields CDR1 LNHDA and CDR2 SQIVND (reference sequence). Trimming took 6 bases from V and 6 from J, leaving 12 bases between them. The CDR3 covers 13 residues. CDR3 DNA sequence: TGTGCCAGTAGGGGCAGGGGGGCCAATGAGCAGTTCTTC. This codes for CASRGRGANEQFF.

This chain links TRBV4-1 with TRBJ2-1; D perhaps matches TRBD2 (5 bases). V gave up 1 base and J gave up 0 bases, with 10 bases separating them. Germline CDR1 reads MGHRA; CDR2 reads YSYEKL. The CDR3 covers 16 residues. CDR3 sequence: CASSQVIGSSYNEQFF. CDR3 coding DNA: TGCGCCAGCAGCCAAGTGATAGGGAGCTCCTACAATGAGCAGTTCTTC.

V gene TRBV4-1 combines with J gene TRBJ2-3; D gene unclear. Germline lookup yields CDR1 MGHRA and CDR2 YSYEKL. Trimming removed 4 bases at V and 2 bases at J, with 16 bases between. The CDR3 spans 16 residues. The CDR3 sequence is CASSPSIQEYTDTQYF. The CDR3 nucleotides read TGCGCCAGCAGCCCAAGTATTCAGGAATACACAGATACGCAGTATTTT.

This chain links TRBV5-6 with TRBJ2-3; a possible D gene is TRBD1 (5 bases). CDR3 length equals 18 residues. Per the germline V gene, CDR1 is SGHDT and CDR2 is YYEEEE. Deletions cut 0 bases from V and 2 bases from J, with 19 bases between. CDR3 DNA sequence: TGTGCCAGCAGCTTGGGCGCAGGGAACCCCGGCCCCACAGATACGCAGTATTTT. Its protein product is CASSLGAGNPGPTDTQYF.

The genes are TRBV2 and TRBJ2-7; D is uncertain. Germline V gene sequence: CDR1 SNHLY, CDR2 FYNNEI. This CDR3 has 12 residues. V lost 5 bases and J 3 bases, leaving 8 bases between the germline ends. CDR3 loop: CASSRRSYEQYF. The CDR3 coding sequence is TGTGCCAGCAGTCGAAGGAGCTACGAGCAGTACTTC.

The chain employs TRBV6-2 or TRBV6-3 and TRBJ2-3; D unclear. The CDR3 length is 15 residues. Germline lookup yields CDR1 MNHEY and CDR2 SVGEGT. The V gene lost 2 bases and the J gene lost 0 bases, with 9 bases spanning the gap. As DNA, the CDR3 is TGTGCCAGCAGTTACCAAGCCCCTAGCACAGATACGCAGTATTTT. Protein product: CASSYQAPSTDTQYF.

This chain's CDR3 is CASSPEGGVTEAFF. Here the CDR3 DNA reads TGTGCCAGCAGCCCCGAGGGGGGGGTGACTGAAGCTTTCTTT. V gene TRBV9 combines with J gene TRBJ1-1; the D gene is possibly TRBD1 (6 bases). In germline, CDR1 is SGDLS, CDR2 YYNGEE. This CDR3 contains 14 residues. Deletions cut 4 bases from V and 5 bases from J, with 15 bases between.

This sequence joins TRBV9 and TRBJ2-2; TRBD1 aligns across 8 bases. The CDR3 is made up of 15 amino acids. From germline, CDR1 is SGDLS and CDR2 YYNGEE. The J segment lost 3 bases and the V segment lost 5 bases, leaving 6 bases of the junction unmatched. The CDR3: CASSQGAIDTGELFF. CDR3 DNA: TGTGCCAGCAGTCAGGGGGCAATTGACACCGGGGAGCTGTTTTTT.

The chain employs TRBV3-1 (or the pseudogene TRBV3-2) and TRBJ2-3; TRBD2 agrees at 13 bases. The ends lost 1 base at V and 12 bases at J; junction bases unmatched: 10. The CDR3 runs to 16 residues. Germline CDR1 and CDR2: LGHDT and YNNKEL (reference sequence). This chain's CDR3 is CASSQGPGTSGTQQYF. For the CDR3, the DNA is TGTGCCAGCAGCCAAGGTCCCGGGACTAGCGGGACCCAACAGTATTTT.

V gene TRBV19 combines with J gene TRBJ2-2; TRBD1 matches at 7 bases. J gave up 3 bases and V 7 bases, and 11 bases lay outside the gene matches. This CDR3 has 16 residues. Germline CDR1 is LNHDA and CDR2 is SQIVND (reference sequence). In DNA form, the CDR3 reads TGTGCCAGTATCCCCCGACAGGGAGAAGACACCGGGGAGCTGTTTTTT. The encoded protein is CASIPRQGEDTGELFF.